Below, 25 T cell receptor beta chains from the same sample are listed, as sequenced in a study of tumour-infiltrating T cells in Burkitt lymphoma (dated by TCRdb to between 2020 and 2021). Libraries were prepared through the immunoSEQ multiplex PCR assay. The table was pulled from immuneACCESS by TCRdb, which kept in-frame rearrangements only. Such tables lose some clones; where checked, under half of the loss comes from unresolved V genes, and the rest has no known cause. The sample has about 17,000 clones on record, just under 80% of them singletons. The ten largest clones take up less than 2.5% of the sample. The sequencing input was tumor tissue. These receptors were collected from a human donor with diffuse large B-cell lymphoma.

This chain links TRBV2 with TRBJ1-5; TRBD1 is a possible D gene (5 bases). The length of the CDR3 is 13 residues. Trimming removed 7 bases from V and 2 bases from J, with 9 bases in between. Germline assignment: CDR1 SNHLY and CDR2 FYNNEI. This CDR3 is CASMGDGNQPQHF. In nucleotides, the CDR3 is TGTGCCAGCATGGGGGATGGCAATCAGCCCCAGCATTTT.

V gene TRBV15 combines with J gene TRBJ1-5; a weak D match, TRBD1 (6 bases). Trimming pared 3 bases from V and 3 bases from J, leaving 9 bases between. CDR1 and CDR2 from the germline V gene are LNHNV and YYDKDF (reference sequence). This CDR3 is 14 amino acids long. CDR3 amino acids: CATSSTGSNQPQHF. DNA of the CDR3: TGTGCCACCAGCAGTACAGGGTCCAATCAGCCCCAGCATTTT.

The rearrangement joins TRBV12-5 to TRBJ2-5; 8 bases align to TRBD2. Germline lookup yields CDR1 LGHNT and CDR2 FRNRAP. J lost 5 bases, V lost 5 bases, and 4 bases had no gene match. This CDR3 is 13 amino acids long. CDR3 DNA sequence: TGTGCTAGTGGTGCGGGACTAGAGGAGACCCAGTACTTC. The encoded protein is CASGAGLEETQYF. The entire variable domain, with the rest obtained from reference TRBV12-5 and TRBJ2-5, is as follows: DARVTQTPRHKVTEMGQEVTMRCQPILGHNTVFWYRQTMMQGLELLAYFRNRAPLDDSGMPKDRFSAEMPDATLATLKIQPSEPRDSAVYFCASGAGLEETQYFGPGTRLLVL.

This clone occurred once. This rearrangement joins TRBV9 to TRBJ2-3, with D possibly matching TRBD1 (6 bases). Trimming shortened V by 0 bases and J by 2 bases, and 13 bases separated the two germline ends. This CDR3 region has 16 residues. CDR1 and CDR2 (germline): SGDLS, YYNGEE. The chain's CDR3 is CASSVVPGTLTDTQYF. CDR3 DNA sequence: TGTGCCAGCAGCGTAGTCCCCGGGACACTCACAGATACGCAGTATTTT.

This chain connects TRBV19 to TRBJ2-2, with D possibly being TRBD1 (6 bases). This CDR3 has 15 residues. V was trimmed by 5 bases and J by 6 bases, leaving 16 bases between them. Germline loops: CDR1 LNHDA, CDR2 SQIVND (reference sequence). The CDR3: CASSPGQLVSGELFF. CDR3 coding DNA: TGTGCCAGTAGTCCGGGACAACTCGTCTCCGGGGAGCTGTTTTTT. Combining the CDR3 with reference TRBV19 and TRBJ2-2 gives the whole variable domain DGGITQSPKYLFRKEGQNVTLSCEQNLNHDAMYWYRQDPGQGLRLIYYSQIVNDFQKGDIAEGYSVSREKKESFPLTVTSAQKNPTAFYLCASSPGQLVSGELFFGEGSRLTVL.

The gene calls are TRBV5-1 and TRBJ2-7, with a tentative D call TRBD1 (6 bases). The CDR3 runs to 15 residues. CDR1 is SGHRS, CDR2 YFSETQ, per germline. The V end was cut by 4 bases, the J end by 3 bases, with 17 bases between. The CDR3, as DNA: TGCGCCAGCAGCCCGGCAGGGGTATCAATCTACGAGCAGTACTTC. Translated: CASSPAGVSIYEQYF.

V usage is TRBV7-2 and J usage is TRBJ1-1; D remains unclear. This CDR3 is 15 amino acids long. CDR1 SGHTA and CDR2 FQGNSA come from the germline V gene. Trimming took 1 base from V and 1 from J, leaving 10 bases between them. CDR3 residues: CASSLVSGKNTEAFF. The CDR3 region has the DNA TGTGCCAGCAGCTTAGTGTCAGGCAAGAACACTGAAGCTTTCTTT.

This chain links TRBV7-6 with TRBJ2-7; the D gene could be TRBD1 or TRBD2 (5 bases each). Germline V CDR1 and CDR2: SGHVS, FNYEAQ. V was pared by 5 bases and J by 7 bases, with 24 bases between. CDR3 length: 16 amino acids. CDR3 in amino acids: CASSLGSSKTEGEQYF. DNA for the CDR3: TGTGCCAGCAGCCTTGGGTCCTCTAAAACCGAGGGGGAGCAGTACTTC.

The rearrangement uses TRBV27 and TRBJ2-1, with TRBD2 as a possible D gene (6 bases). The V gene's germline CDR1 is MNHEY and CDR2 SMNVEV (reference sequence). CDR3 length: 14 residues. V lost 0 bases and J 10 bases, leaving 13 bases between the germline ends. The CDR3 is CASSLSGGFNEQFF. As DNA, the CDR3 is TGTGCCAGCAGTTTATCGGGGGGTTTCAACGAGCAGTTCTTC.

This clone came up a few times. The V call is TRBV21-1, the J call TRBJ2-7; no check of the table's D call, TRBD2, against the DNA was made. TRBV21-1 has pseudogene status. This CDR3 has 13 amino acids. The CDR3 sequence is CASSKLARYEQYF. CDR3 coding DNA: TGTGCCAGCAGCAAACTAGCGCGCTACGAGCAGTACTTC.

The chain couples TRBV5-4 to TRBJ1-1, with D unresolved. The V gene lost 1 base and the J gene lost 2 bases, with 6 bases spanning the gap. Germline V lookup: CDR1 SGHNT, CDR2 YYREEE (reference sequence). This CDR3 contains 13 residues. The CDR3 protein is CASSLTDNTEAFF. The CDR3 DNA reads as TGTGCCAGCAGCTTGACAGATAACACTGAAGCTTTCTTT. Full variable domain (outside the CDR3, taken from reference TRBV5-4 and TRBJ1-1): ETGVTQSPTHLIKTRGQQVTLRCSSQSGHNTVSWYQQALGQGPQFIFQYYREEENGRGNFPPRFSGLQFPNYSSELNVNALELDDSALYLCASSLTDNTEAFFGQGTRLTVV.

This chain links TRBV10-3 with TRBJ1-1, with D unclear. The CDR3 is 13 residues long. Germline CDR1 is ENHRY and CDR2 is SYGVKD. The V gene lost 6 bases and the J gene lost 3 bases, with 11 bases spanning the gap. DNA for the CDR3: TGTGCCATCAGGGGGAGGGATTACACTGAAGCTTTCTTT. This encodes CAIRGRDYTEAFF.

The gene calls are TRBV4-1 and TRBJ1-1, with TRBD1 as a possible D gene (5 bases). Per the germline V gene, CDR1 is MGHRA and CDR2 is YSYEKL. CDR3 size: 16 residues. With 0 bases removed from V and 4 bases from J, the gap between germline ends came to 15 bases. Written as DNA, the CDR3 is TGCGCCAGCAGCCAAGAGCGGACATCGTTGGTCACTGAAGCTTTCTTT. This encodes CASSQERTSLVTEAFF.

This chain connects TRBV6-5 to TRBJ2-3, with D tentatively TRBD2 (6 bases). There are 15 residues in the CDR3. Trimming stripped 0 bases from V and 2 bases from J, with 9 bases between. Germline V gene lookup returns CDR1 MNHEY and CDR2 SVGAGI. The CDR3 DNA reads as TGTGCCAGCAGTTACTCGCGGGGTCTCACAGATACGCAGTATTTT. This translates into CASSYSRGLTDTQYF.

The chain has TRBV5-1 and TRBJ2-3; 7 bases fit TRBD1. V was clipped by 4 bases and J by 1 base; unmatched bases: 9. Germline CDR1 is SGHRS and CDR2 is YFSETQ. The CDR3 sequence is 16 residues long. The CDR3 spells CASSPRQGSGTDTQYF. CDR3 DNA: TGCGCCAGCAGCCCCAGACAGGGATCAGGCACAGATACGCAGTATTTT.

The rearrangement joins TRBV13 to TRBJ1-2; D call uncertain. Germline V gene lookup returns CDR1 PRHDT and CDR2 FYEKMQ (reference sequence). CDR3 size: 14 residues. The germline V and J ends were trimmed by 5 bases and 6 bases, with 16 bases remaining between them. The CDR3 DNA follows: TGTGCCAGCAGCGCCTCGACAAGTGGCCATGGCTACACCTTC. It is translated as CASSASTSGHGYTF.

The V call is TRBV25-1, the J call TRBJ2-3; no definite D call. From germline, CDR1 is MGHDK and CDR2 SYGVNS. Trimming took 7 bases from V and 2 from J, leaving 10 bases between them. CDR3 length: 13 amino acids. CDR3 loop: CASIARTTDTQYF. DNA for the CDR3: TGTGCCAGCATTGCGCGAACCACAGATACGCAGTATTTT.

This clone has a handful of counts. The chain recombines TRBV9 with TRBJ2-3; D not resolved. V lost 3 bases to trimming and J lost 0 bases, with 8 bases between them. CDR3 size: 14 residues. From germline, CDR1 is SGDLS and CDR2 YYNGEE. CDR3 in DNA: TGTGCCAGCAGCGCGTCGACTAGCACAGATACGCAGTATTTT. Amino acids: CASSASTSTDTQYF. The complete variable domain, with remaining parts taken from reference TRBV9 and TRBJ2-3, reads DSGVTQTPKHLITATGQRVTLRCSPRSGDLSVYWYQQSLDQGLQFLIQYYNGEERAKGNILERFSAQQFPDLHSELNLSSLELGDSALYFCASSASTSTDTQYFGPGTRLTVL.

CDR3 nucleotide sequence: TGCGCCAGCAGCCTTCGGACTAGCGGGGGGGGACGACCAGGGCCCACAGATACGCAGTATTTT. This gives the protein CASSLRTSGGGRPGPTDTQYF. J is TRBJ2-3 and V is TRBV5-1, with 15 bases matching TRBD2. V was pared by 4 bases and J by 2 bases, with 17 bases of the junction left unmatched. The CDR3 covers 21 residues. Germline V gene lookup returns CDR1 SGHRS and CDR2 YFSETQ.

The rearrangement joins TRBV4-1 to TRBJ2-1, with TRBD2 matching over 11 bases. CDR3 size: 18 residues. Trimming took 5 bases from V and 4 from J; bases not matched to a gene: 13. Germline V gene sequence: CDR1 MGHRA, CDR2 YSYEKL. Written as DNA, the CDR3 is TGCGCCAGCAGCTCCGGGACTAGCGGCCGACGGACATACAATGAGCAGTTCTTC. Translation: CASSSGTSGRRTYNEQFF.

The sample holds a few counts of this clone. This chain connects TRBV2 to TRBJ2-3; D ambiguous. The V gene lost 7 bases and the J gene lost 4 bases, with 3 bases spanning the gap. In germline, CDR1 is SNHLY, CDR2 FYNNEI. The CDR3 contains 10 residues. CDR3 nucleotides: TGTGCCAGCATGGCAGATACGCAGTATTTT. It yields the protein CASMADTQYF. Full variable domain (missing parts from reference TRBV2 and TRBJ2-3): EPEVTQTPSHQVTQMGQEVILRCVPISNHLYFYWYRQILGQKVEFLVSFYNNEISEKSEIFDDQFSVERPDGSNFTLKIRSTKLEDSAMYFCASMADTQYFGPGTRLTVL.

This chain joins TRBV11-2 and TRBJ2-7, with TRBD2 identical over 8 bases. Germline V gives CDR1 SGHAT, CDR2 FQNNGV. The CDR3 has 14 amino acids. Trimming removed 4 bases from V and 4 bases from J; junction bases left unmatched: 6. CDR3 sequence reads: CASSSTGLAYEQYF. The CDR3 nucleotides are TGTGCCAGCAGCTCCACCGGACTAGCTTACGAGCAGTACTTC.

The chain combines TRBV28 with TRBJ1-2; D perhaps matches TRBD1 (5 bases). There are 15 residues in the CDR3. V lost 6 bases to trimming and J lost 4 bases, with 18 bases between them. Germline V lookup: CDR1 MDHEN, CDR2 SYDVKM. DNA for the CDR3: TGTGCCAGCAGAATATTCGCGGGGGGTGGCTATGGCTACACCTTC. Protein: CASRIFAGGGYGYTF.

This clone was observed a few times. The CDR3 DNA is TGTGCCAGCAGCTCAAGGGGTCTTGACGAGCAGTACTTC. It translates to CASSSRGLDEQYF. The chain has TRBV7-9 and TRBJ2-7; tentatively, D is TRBD1 (5 bases). Deletions cut 4 bases from V and 5 bases from J, with 12 bases between. This CDR3 comprises 13 residues. Germline CDR1 and CDR2: SEHNR and FQNEAQ (reference sequence).

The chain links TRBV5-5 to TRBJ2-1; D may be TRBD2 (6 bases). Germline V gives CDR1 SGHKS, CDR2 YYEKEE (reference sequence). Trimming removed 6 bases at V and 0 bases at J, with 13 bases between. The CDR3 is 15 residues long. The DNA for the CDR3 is TGTGCCAGCACCCCCCTAGCGAGCTCCTACAATGAGCAGTTCTTC. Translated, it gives CASTPLASSYNEQFF.